Sequencing of this TCR beta chain was carried out in a study of cytomegalovirus exposure and HLA in healthy donors. Primers for the PCR totalled 60 Vbeta and 13 Jbeta. Assay used: immunoSEQ multiplex PCR; TCRdb lists only in-frame clones, some missing. The table records fewer than 150,000 clones, 67% of them present only once. Germline V lookup: CDR1 SGHDT, CDR2 YYEEEE. This CDR3 is built from 13 residues. V was shortened by 0 bases and J by 8 bases, with 11 bases between the two germline ends. This clone was counted only a few times. The TCR comes from a man aged 18-30 years in good health and CMV-seropositive. J is TRBJ1-2 and V is TRBV5-6; D uncertain. Sequencing used PBMCs. The CDR3 nucleotides read TGTGCCAGCAGCTTGGCCGAAGGCAGGGGCTACACCTTC. Translated: CASSLAEGRGYTF. Full variable domain (outside the CDR3, taken from reference TRBV5-6 and TRBJ1-2): DAGVTQSPTHLIKTRGQQVTLRCSPKSGHDTVSWYQQALGQGPQFIFQYYEEEERQRGNFPDRFSGHQFPNYSSELNVNALLLGDSALYLCASSLAEGRGYTFGSGTRLTVV.